The source of this TCR beta chain is a study of blood T cell repertoires in COVID-19. The germline V gene has CDR1 SGHDT and CDR2 YYEEEE. CDR3 size: 16 residues. The V and J ends lost 4 bases and 0 bases respectively, with 14 bases between them. Profiled with immunoSEQ multiplex PCR; TCRdb holds only in-frame clones, not every one. The sample lists about 400,000 clones; approximately 84% were seen once. The gene calls are TRBV5-6 and TRBJ2-4; the D gene is possibly TRBD2 (6 bases). The sequence came from a woman aged 25 to 39 who had recovered from COVID-19. Sequenced input: PBMCs or T cells enriched from blood (not recorded which). The CDR3 DNA sequence: TGTGCCAGCAGCCCTATAGCGGAGCTAGCCAAAAACATTCAGTACTTC. As protein: CASSPIAELAKNIQYF.